These 2 T cell receptor beta chains share one sample of origin, sequenced in a study of graft-versus-host responses after intestinal transplantation. Assay used: immunoSEQ multiplex PCR; TCRdb lists only in-frame clones, some missing. This sample has tens of thousands of clones, with around 89% found just once. These TCRs are of unknown antigen specificity. The sequences come from unstimulated CD8+ T cells sorted from spleen or lymph node cells, collected before intestinal transplant. The source of these receptors is a human donor who received an intestinal transplant.

The chain links TRBV6-1 to TRBJ2-2; 7 nucleotides match TRBD1. Germline CDR1 MNHNS, CDR2 SASEGT. V lost 2 bases to trimming and J lost 4 bases; unmatched junction nucleotides: 10. This CDR3 comprises 17 residues. This CDR3 is CASSEPFDREGTGELFF. CDR3 nucleotides: TGTGCCAGCAGTGAACCTTTCGACAGGGAAGGCACCGGGGAGCTGTTTTTT.

The V call is TRBV6-5, the J call TRBJ1-1, with 9 positions matching TRBD1. V lost 8 bases and J lost 2; bases outside the gene matches: 3. The CDR3 length is 13 residues. The germline CDR1 and CDR2 sequences are MNHEY and SVGAGI. The CDR3 region is CASWGQGNTEAFF. The CDR3 bases are TGTGCCAGCTGGGGACAGGGTAACACTGAAGCTTTCTTT.